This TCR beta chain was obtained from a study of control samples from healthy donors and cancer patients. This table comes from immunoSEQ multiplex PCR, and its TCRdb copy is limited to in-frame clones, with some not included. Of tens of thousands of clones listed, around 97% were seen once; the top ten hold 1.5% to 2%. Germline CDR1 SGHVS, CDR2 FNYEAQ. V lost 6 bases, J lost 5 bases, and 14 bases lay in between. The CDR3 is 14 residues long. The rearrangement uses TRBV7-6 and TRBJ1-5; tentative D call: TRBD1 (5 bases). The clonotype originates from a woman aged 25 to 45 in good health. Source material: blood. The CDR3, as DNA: TGTGCCAGCAGTAAGGGACGAGCAGATCAGCCCCAGCATTTT. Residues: CASSKGRADQPQHF.